The sequence of this T cell receptor (beta chain) was determined in a study of CD8 T cells in Susac syndrome. Study at large: Active disease was present in six of the sequenced Susac syndrome patients, and remission in eight. When blood was drawn, the patients with Susac syndrome were therapy-naive, on corticosteroids, or on intravenous immunoglobulin alone.

The authors reverse transcribed about 0.5 to 1 ug RNA with random hexamers. The amplification used immunoSEQ multiplex PCR on TCR beta CDR3; it spanned 54 Vbeta and 13 Jbeta. TCRdb re-called the immunoSEQ multiplex PCR reads through MiXCR, storing one row per CDR3 protein. The sample holds under 90,000 distinct CDR3 sequences; 95% are singletons and the top ten take 0.4% to 0.5%. TCR beta was sequenced from blood CD8+ and CD4+ T cells. V was clipped by 4 bases and J by 6 bases, with 6 bases between them. The CDR3 spans 12 residues. From germline, CDR1 is MNHEY and CDR2 SVGEGT. The sequence derives from a human donor with Susac syndrome. What was sequenced was CD8+ T cells from PBMCs. The chain combines TRBV6-2 or TRBV6-3 with TRBJ2-2; the D is unclear. The CDR3 DNA follows: TGTGCCAGCAGTTGGCGTCCCGGGGAGCTGTTTTTT. This codes for CASSWRPGELFF.